A selection of T cell receptor beta chains follows, all from one sample in a study of technical replicates of blood from several donors. TCRdb keeps only in-frame clones here, not all; method: immunoSEQ multiplex PCR. The sample carries more than 90,000 clones, approximately 95% recorded once. Sequencing was done on a sample of T cells isolated from PBMCs. The origin of the receptors is a human donor in good health. Both conserved end residues are part of each CDR3. D genes are given only for firm matches. Size values are once, few and many counts, or a class for expanded clones, and some rows have none.

v_gene: TRBV7-2
abundance: -
j_gene: TRBJ2-7
d_gene: -
CDR3nt: TGTGCCAGCAGCTTAGCGCAGGGAGGCCTCTCCTACGAGCAGTACTTC
CDR3aa: CASSLAQGGLSYEQYF

v_gene: TRBV10-3
abundance: -
j_gene: TRBJ1-2
d_gene: -
CDR3nt: TGTGCCATCAGTGAGTCTTTGGCGGGGGACTATGGCTACACCTTC
CDR3aa: CAISESLAGDYGYTF

v_gene: TRBV4-2
abundance: -
j_gene: TRBJ1-2
d_gene: TRBD1
CDR3nt: TGTGCCAGCAGCCCCCCCGGAGACAGGGCTAACTATGGCTACACCTTC
CDR3aa: CASSPPGDRANYGYTF

v_gene: TRBV19
abundance: -
j_gene: TRBJ1-5
d_gene: -
CDR3nt: TGTGCCAGTAGTATATGGGCGGGGAATAATCAGCCCCAGCATTTT
CDR3aa: CASSIWAGNNQPQHF

v_gene: TRBV15
abundance: -
j_gene: TRBJ1-5
d_gene: TRBD1
CDR3nt: TGTGCCACCAGCATCCGGGACAGGGTACGGGGGCAGCCCCAGCATTTT
CDR3aa: CATSIRDRVRGQPQHF

v_gene: TRBV7-9
abundance: once
j_gene: TRBJ1-1
d_gene: -
CDR3nt: TGTGCCAGCAGCTTCGACACTGAAGCTTTCTTT
CDR3aa: CASSFDTEAFF

v_gene: TRBV7-2
abundance: -
j_gene: TRBJ2-7
d_gene: -
CDR3nt: TGTGCCAGCAGCTTAGCGCCGAGATTCGAGCAGTACTTC
CDR3aa: CASSLAPRFEQYF

v_gene: TRBV27
abundance: -
j_gene: TRBJ2-7
d_gene: TRBD1
CDR3nt: TGTGCCAGCAGTTTTCCCGGGACAGGGGTCGTGTTC
CDR3aa: CASSFPGTGVVF

v_gene: TRBV30
abundance: once
j_gene: TRBJ1-4
d_gene: -
CDR3nt: TGTGCCTGGAGTTCTAGGGAAAAACTGTTTTTT
CDR3aa: CAWSSREKLFF

v_gene: TRBV28
abundance: -
j_gene: TRBJ2-7
d_gene: TRBD2
CDR3nt: TGTGCCAGCAGTTTCCAGCGGGAGGTAACCGAGCAGTACTTC
CDR3aa: CASSFQREVTEQYF

v_gene: TRBV6-1
abundance: -
j_gene: TRBJ2-1
d_gene: -
CDR3nt: TGTGCCAGCCGGGTTAATGAGCAGTTCTTC
CDR3aa: CASRVNEQFF

v_gene: TRBV19
abundance: -
j_gene: TRBJ1-1
d_gene: TRBD1
CDR3nt: TGTGCCAGTAGTTCCCGACAGGGGATGAACACTGAAGCTTTCTTT
CDR3aa: CASSSRQGMNTEAFF

v_gene: TRBV29-1
abundance: -
j_gene: TRBJ2-4
d_gene: TRBD1
CDR3nt: TGCAGCGTTGGACAGGGTGACAAAAACATTCAGTACTTC
CDR3aa: CSVGQGDKNIQYF

v_gene: TRBV29-1
abundance: -
j_gene: TRBJ2-1
d_gene: TRBD2
CDR3nt: TGCAGCGTTGGGGGCGGGGGGAACAATGAGCAGTTCTTC
CDR3aa: CSVGGGGNNEQFF

v_gene: TRBV28
abundance: -
j_gene: TRBJ2-2
d_gene: -
CDR3nt: TGTGCCAGCAGTTTCATCGGGTCCGGGGAGCTGTTTTTT
CDR3aa: CASSFIGSGELFF

v_gene: TRBV19
abundance: -
j_gene: TRBJ2-4
d_gene: -
CDR3nt: TGTGCCAGTAGTACCTATCCCAAAAACATTCAGTACTTC
CDR3aa: CASSTYPKNIQYF

v_gene: TRBV9
abundance: -
j_gene: TRBJ1-2
d_gene: -
CDR3nt: TGTGCCAGCAGCGTAGCTGGAGGAGGCTACACCTTC
CDR3aa: CASSVAGGGYTF

v_gene: TRBV2
abundance: -
j_gene: TRBJ2-7
d_gene: -
CDR3nt: TGTGCCAGCAGGCCGCGGGAACAGGGGCGGGAGCAGTACTTC
CDR3aa: CASRPREQGREQYF

v_gene: TRBV11-3
abundance: -
j_gene: TRBJ2-1
d_gene: TRBD2
CDR3nt: TGTGCCAGCAGCGTCGGGACTAGCTACAATGAGCAGTTCTTC
CDR3aa: CASSVGTSYNEQFF

v_gene: TRBV29-1
abundance: -
j_gene: TRBJ2-3
d_gene: -
CDR3nt: TGCAGCGTTGCCCAGAATACGCAGTATTTT
CDR3aa: CSVAQNTQYF

v_gene: TRBV18
abundance: once
j_gene: TRBJ2-5
d_gene: TRBD2
CDR3nt: TGTGCCAGCTCACTAACTAGCGGGGACCCCCGGCCCCAGTACTTC
CDR3aa: CASSLTSGDPRPQYF

v_gene: TRBV27
abundance: -
j_gene: TRBJ2-1
d_gene: TRBD1
CDR3nt: TGTGCCAGCAGTTCGACAGGGTATGAGCAGTTCTTC
CDR3aa: CASSSTGYEQFF

v_gene: TRBV27
abundance: few
j_gene: TRBJ1-1
d_gene: -
CDR3nt: TGTGCCAGCAGCCCAACCCTCAGATCGAACACTGAAGCTTTCTTT
CDR3aa: CASSPTLRSNTEAFF

v_gene: TRBV15
abundance: -
j_gene: TRBJ2-5
d_gene: -
CDR3nt: TGTGCCACCAGCAGAGATCATTACCAAGAGACCCAGTACTTC
CDR3aa: CATSRDHYQETQYF

v_gene: TRBV11-2
abundance: -
j_gene: TRBJ1-2
d_gene: -
CDR3nt: TGTGCCAGCAGCAACTCTCTGGGAGCTAACTATGGCTACACCTTC
CDR3aa: CASSNSLGANYGYTF

v_gene: TRBV9
abundance: -
j_gene: TRBJ2-5
d_gene: -
CDR3nt: TGTGCCAGCAGCGTAGGTCTGAGCCAAGAGACCCAGTACTTC
CDR3aa: CASSVGLSQETQYF

v_gene: TRBV25-1
abundance: -
j_gene: TRBJ1-4
d_gene: -
CDR3nt: TGTGCCAGCAGTGAATATACTCAGGGAGGGGAAAAACTGTTTTTT
CDR3aa: CASSEYTQGGEKLFF

v_gene: TRBV18
abundance: -
j_gene: TRBJ2-7
d_gene: TRBD2
CDR3nt: TGTGCCAGCTCACGTTATCGGGAGGGTCTGAACGAGCAGTACTTC
CDR3aa: CASSRYREGLNEQYF

v_gene: TRBV11-2
abundance: once
j_gene: TRBJ1-2
d_gene: -
CDR3nt: TGTGCCAGCAGCTTATCAGGGGACTATGGCTACACCTTC
CDR3aa: CASSLSGDYGYTF

v_gene: TRBV30
abundance: -
j_gene: TRBJ2-1
d_gene: -
CDR3nt: TGTGCCTGGAGTGCTATGTGGGAGCCGAATGAGCAGTTCTTC
CDR3aa: CAWSAMWEPNEQFF

v_gene: TRBV25-1
abundance: -
j_gene: TRBJ2-7
d_gene: TRBD1
CDR3nt: TGTGCCAGCAGTGAATCGGGACAGGTAACTTACGAGCAGTACTTC
CDR3aa: CASSESGQVTYEQYF

v_gene: TRBV6-7
abundance: -
j_gene: TRBJ1-1
d_gene: TRBD1
CDR3nt: TGTGCCAGCAGTTCCGGGACAGGGTTCCTGAACACTGAAGCTTTCTTT
CDR3aa: CASSSGTGFLNTEAFF